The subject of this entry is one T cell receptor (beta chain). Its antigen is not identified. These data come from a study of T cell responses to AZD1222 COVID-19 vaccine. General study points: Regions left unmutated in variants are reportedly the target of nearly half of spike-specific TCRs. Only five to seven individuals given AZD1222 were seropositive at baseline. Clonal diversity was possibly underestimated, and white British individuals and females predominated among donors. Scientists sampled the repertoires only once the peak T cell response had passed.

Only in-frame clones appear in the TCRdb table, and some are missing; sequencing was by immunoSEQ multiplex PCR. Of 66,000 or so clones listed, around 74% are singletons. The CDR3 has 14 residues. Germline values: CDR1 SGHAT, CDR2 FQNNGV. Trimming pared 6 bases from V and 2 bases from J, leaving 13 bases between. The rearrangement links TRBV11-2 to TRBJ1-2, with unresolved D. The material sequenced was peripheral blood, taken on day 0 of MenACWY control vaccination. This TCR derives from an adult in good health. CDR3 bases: TGTGCCAGCAGTCGGTGGGGAGCCAACTATGGCTACACCTTC. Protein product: CASSRWGANYGYTF.